One sample yielded the 30 T cell receptor beta chains listed below, sequenced in a study of blood T cell repertoires in COVID-19. Repertoires were generated with immunoSEQ multiplex PCR, while TCRdb's copy carries only in-frame clones and drops some. The data hold fewer than 200,000 clones, with around nine tenths observed a single time. Sequences were obtained from peripheral blood. These receptor sequences come from a man aged 35-49 years with active or convalescent COVID-19.

This chain uses TRBV4-2 with TRBJ2-1, with D perhaps TRBD2 (6 bases). The length of the CDR3 is 16 residues. CDR1 is LGHNA, CDR2 YNFKEQ, per germline. V lost 0 bases, J lost 0 bases, and 9 bases lay in between. DNA for the CDR3: TGTGCCAGCAGCCAAGACGTGGGAGGCTCCTACAATGAGCAGTTCTTC. Amino acids: CASSQDVGGSYNEQFF.

The chain links TRBV6-5 to TRBJ2-4; 7 bases are shared with TRBD2. CDR1 is MNHEY, CDR2 SVGAGI, per germline. This CDR3 spans 15 amino acids. The trim removed 6 bases at V and 0 bases at J, leaving 5 bases unmatched. The CDR3 sequence: CASRGGLLAKNIQYF. CDR3 nucleotides: TGTGCCAGCAGGGGAGGGTTACTAGCCAAAAACATTCAGTACTTC.

V gene TRBV19 combines with J gene TRBJ1-6; D may be TRBD1 (6 bases). Germline assignment: CDR1 LNHDA and CDR2 SQIVND (reference sequence). V dropped 6 bases and J dropped 4 bases, with 13 bases sitting between them. The CDR3 covers 15 residues. The CDR3 DNA follows: TGTGCCAGTAGCCCAGGGGATAATTATAATTCACCCCTCCACTTT. This encodes CASSPGDNYNSPLHF.

V gene TRBV5-5 combines with J gene TRBJ2-7; possibly TRBD1 for D (5 bases). CDR1 is SGHKS, CDR2 YYEKEE, per germline (reference sequence). The ends were cut back, 0 bases at V and 2 bases at J, with 15 bases in the middle. The CDR3 sequence is 16 residues long. CDR3: CASSLDPGQTAYEQYF. In nucleotides, the CDR3 is TGTGCCAGCAGCTTGGACCCAGGGCAAACAGCCTACGAGCAGTACTTC.

V is TRBV4-2 and J is TRBJ1-1; D is unresolved. Germline V gene data show CDR1 as LGHNA and CDR2 as YNFKEQ. The CDR3 extends over 14 amino acids. V lost 0 bases and J 4 bases, leaving 9 bases between the germline ends. The DNA for the CDR3 is TGTGCCAGCAGCCAAGACAGAGGAATCACTGAAGCTTTCTTT. Its translation is CASSQDRGITEAFF.

This chain links TRBV4-2 with TRBJ1-1; TRBD1 is a possible D gene (5 bases). V was cut by 2 bases and J by 0 bases, with 10 bases left in between. The CDR3 loop spans 15 amino acids. Germline V gene sequence: CDR1 LGHNA, CDR2 YNFKEQ. The CDR3 protein is CASSQPTALNTEAFF. The CDR3 DNA reads as TGTGCCAGCAGCCAACCGACAGCCTTGAACACTGAAGCTTTCTTT.

V usage is TRBV28 and J usage is TRBJ1-5; D possibly corresponds to TRBD1 (5 bases). V was clipped by 2 bases and J by 7 bases, with 15 bases between them. This CDR3 region has 15 residues. Germline V gene sequence: CDR1 MDHEN, CDR2 SYDVKM. CDR3 sequence reads: CASSLSQGLIQPQHF. The CDR3 DNA reads TGTGCCAGCAGTTTAAGTCAGGGTCTGATACAGCCCCAGCATTTT.

The chain joins TRBV29-1 to TRBJ1-1; no firm D call. Germline loops: CDR1 SQVTM, CDR2 ANQGSEA. CDR3 length: 12 residues. Deletions cut 0 bases from V and 6 bases from J, with 8 bases between. CDR3 in DNA: TGCAGCGTTGAAGAGGAGTATGCTGAAGCTTTCTTT. Translation gives CSVEEEYAEAFF.

Regarding this clone: One junction end disagrees with the germline gene, perhaps due to a read error. The V gene is TRBV5-8, the J gene TRBJ2-1; D might be TRBD1 (6 bases). CDR3 length: 15 amino acids. Germline V lookup: CDR1 SGHTS, CDR2 YDEGEE. The CDR3 here is CASSLGTRKYNEQFF. The CDR3 bases are TGTGCCAGCAGTTTGGGGACAAGAAAATACAATGAGCAGTTCTTC. The complete variable domain, with remaining parts taken from reference TRBV5-8 and TRBJ2-1, reads EAGVTQSPTHLIKTRGQQATLRCSPISGHTSVYWYQQALGLGLQFLLWYDEGEERNRGNFPPRFSGRQFPNYSSELNVNALELEDSALYLCASSLGTRKYNEQFFGPGTRLTVL.

V usage is TRBV19 and J usage is TRBJ1-2, with a weak D call TRBD1 (5 bases). CDR3 length: 14 residues. The V gene's germline CDR1 is LNHDA and CDR2 SQIVND (reference sequence). V lost 1 base and J lost 3, with 9 bases in between. The CDR3 coding sequence is TGTGCCAGTAGTATAGTGGTCAGGGACTATGGCTACACCTTC. This gives the protein CASSIVVRDYGYTF.

V gene TRBV18 combines with J gene TRBJ1-3; D perhaps matches TRBD1 (5 bases). Trimming removed 3 bases from V and 0 bases from J, with 12 bases in between. This CDR3 is 16 amino acids long. Germline values: CDR1 KGHSH, CDR2 LQKENI. Here the CDR3 DNA reads TGTGCCAGCTCACCGCAAGCGGGGGTCTCTGGAAACACCATATATTTT. It yields the protein CASSPQAGVSGNTIYF.

J is TRBJ2-3 and V is TRBV6-6; no firm D call. The germline V gene encodes CDR1 MNHNY and CDR2 SVGAGI (reference sequence). The CDR3 runs 12 residues. Trimming shortened V by 6 bases and J by 5 bases, and 9 bases separated the two germline ends. The CDR3 spells CASRPIGDTQYF. CDR3 sequence (DNA): TGTGCCAGCAGACCAATCGGAGATACGCAGTATTTT.

V gene TRBV10-3 combines with J gene TRBJ1-6; D ambiguous. The CDR3 extends over 13 amino acids. V lost 0 bases, J lost 8 bases, and 5 bases lay in between. The germline V gene has CDR1 ENHRY and CDR2 SYGVKD. The CDR3 region has the DNA TGTGCCATCAGTGAGTCGGAGCATTCACCCCTCCACTTT. Translating gives CAISESEHSPLHF.

The DNA of the CDR3 is TGTGCCAGCAGCTCTAGCGGGGGGGGCTACAATGAGCAGTTCTTC. Protein sequence: CASSSSGGGYNEQFF. The rearrangement links TRBV5-4 to TRBJ2-1; TRBD2 aligns across 12 bases. CDR3 size: 15 residues. Germline V gene data show CDR1 as SGHNT and CDR2 as YYREEE (reference sequence). J lost 3 bases, V lost 3 bases, and 1 base had no gene match.

The chain links TRBV28 to TRBJ1-4, with D uncertain. Germline V gene data show CDR1 as MDHEN and CDR2 as SYDVKM. The V end was cut by 2 bases, the J end by 3 bases, with 13 bases between. This CDR3 is 16 amino acids long. The DNA of the CDR3 is TGTGCCAGCAGTTTAGGTCTGCGGGGAGCTAATGAAAAACTGTTTTTT. It translates to CASSLGLRGANEKLFF. Supplemented by reference TRBV28 and TRBJ1-4, the full variable domain reads DVKVTQSSRYLVKRTGEKVFLECVQDMDHENMFWYRQDPGLGLRLIYFSYDVKMKEKGDIPEGYSVSREKKERFSLILESASTNQTSMYLCASSLGLRGANEKLFFGSGTQLSVL.

The rearrangement joins TRBV6-2 or TRBV6-3 to TRBJ1-6, with D perhaps matching TRBD1 (6 bases). Trimming removed 6 bases at V and 10 bases at J, with 16 bases between. Germline CDR1 is MNHEY and CDR2 is SVGEGT. CDR3 length equals 14 residues. This CDR3 is CASSRGSFGSPLHF. CDR3 in DNA: TGTGCCAGCAGCAGGGGTTCATTTGGCTCACCCCTCCACTTT.

The rearrangement links TRBV5-1 to TRBJ2-1, with D perhaps matching TRBD1 (6 bases). CDR1 and CDR2 from the germline V gene are SGHRS and YFSETQ. The CDR3 extends over 17 amino acids. V was shortened by 1 base and J by 4 bases, with 18 bases between the two germline ends. The CDR3 region has the DNA TGCGCCAGCAGCTTGACCCGCCCCAGGGGCAATTACAATGAGCAGTTCTTC. Protein: CASSLTRPRGNYNEQFF.

The V and J genes are TRBV19 and TRBJ1-1; TRBD1 matches at 7 bases. The germline gives CDR1 LNHDA, CDR2 SQIVND (reference sequence). V shed 8 bases, J shed 1 base, and the junction held 7 bases outside the gene matches. The CDR3 consists of 14 residues. The CDR3: CASAGGQWNTEAFF. In DNA, the CDR3 is TGTGCCAGTGCGGGGGGACAGTGGAACACTGAAGCTTTCTTT.

The chain employs TRBV4-1 and TRBJ2-2, with a tentative D call TRBD1 (5 bases). Per germline, CDR1 MGHRA and CDR2 YSYEKL. The CDR3 consists of 16 residues. The V end lost 4 bases, the J end lost 0 bases, and 12 bases lay between the germline ends. CDR3 region: CASSPQRGANTGELFF. The CDR3 bases are TGCGCCAGCAGCCCACAAAGGGGTGCGAACACCGGGGAGCTGTTTTTT.

There are a few counts of this clone. The chain links TRBV5-1 to TRBJ1-3; D might be TRBD1 (5 bases). This CDR3 contains 16 residues. The V end lost 0 bases, the J end lost 1 base, and 11 bases lay between the germline ends. In germline, CDR1 is SGHRS, CDR2 YFSETQ. The CDR3 DNA sequence: TGCGCCAGCAGCTTGGACAGGCCCAGATCTGGAAACACCATATATTTT. Protein sequence: CASSLDRPRSGNTIYF.

This chain uses TRBV29-1 with TRBJ2-2; no definite D call. This CDR3 is 13 amino acids long. Germline lookup yields CDR1 SQVTM and CDR2 ANQGSEA. V lost 4 bases, J lost 4 bases, and 10 bases lay in between. Here the CDR3 DNA reads TGCAGCGTTGGTATGTGGGCCACCGGGGAGCTGTTTTTT. Translation gives CSVGMWATGELFF.

The V and J genes are TRBV9 and TRBJ2-3; no definite D call. The germline V gene has CDR1 SGDLS and CDR2 YYNGEE. This CDR3 region has 13 residues. The ends were cut back, 0 bases at V and 5 bases at J, with 7 bases in the middle. The CDR3 DNA sequence: TGTGCCAGCAGCGTAGCCCCCAAAGATACGCAGTATTTT. Protein sequence: CASSVAPKDTQYF.

The chain links TRBV7-9 to TRBJ1-1, with unresolved D. V was cut by 1 base and J by 2 bases, with 8 bases left in between. Germline loops: CDR1 SEHNR, CDR2 FQNEAQ (reference sequence). This CDR3 contains 14 residues. CDR3 protein: CASSLDATNTEAFF. CDR3 nucleotide sequence: TGTGCCAGCAGCTTAGATGCTACCAACACTGAAGCTTTCTTT.

The table lists this clone with a count of one. V and J are TRBV3-1 (or the pseudogene TRBV3-2) and TRBJ2-3; maybe TRBD2 (5 bases). The ends were cut back, 0 bases at V and 1 base at J, with 11 bases in the middle. The CDR3 runs to 16 residues. Germline CDR1 is LGHDT and CDR2 is YNNKEL (reference sequence). DNA of the CDR3: TGTGCCAGCAGCCAAGAGCCCCCCGGGGGCACAGATACGCAGTATTTT. Translating it yields CASSQEPPGGTDTQYF.

V usage is TRBV4-2 and J usage is TRBJ2-7; TRBD2 matches at 9 bases. Germline CDR1 reads LGHNA; CDR2 reads YNFKEQ. With V trimmed by 0 bases and J by 7 bases, 7 bases remained unmatched. This CDR3 spans 15 amino acids. The CDR3 sequence: CASSQDRGGAQEQYF. In DNA, the CDR3 is TGTGCCAGCAGCCAAGATCGCGGGGGGGCTCAGGAGCAGTACTTC.

The chain employs TRBV24-1 and TRBJ1-2; 9 bases agree with TRBD1. Germline CDR1 reads KGHDR; CDR2 reads SFDVKD. This CDR3 comprises 14 residues. V dropped 3 bases and J dropped 6; count of bases not matched to a gene: 4. The CDR3 reads CATSDPGTGHGYTF. Written as DNA, the CDR3 is TGTGCCACCAGTGATCCGGGGACAGGGCATGGCTACACCTTC.

J is TRBJ2-2 and V is TRBV6-2 or TRBV6-3; 11 bases map to TRBD2. V trimming: 5 bases; J trimming: 4 bases; junction bases outside the gene matches: 3. Per germline, CDR1 MNHEY and CDR2 SVGEGT. There are 15 residues in the CDR3. CDR3 DNA: TGTGCCAGCAGTCTACTAGCGGGGGTCACCGGGGAGCTGTTTTTT. Translated, it gives CASSLLAGVTGELFF.

This clone was seen more than once but under ten times. Here the CDR3 DNA reads TGCGCCAGCAGCCAAGGACTAGCGGGGGGGTACGAGCAGTACTTC. Amino acid sequence: CASSQGLAGGYEQYF. This chain uses TRBV4-1 with TRBJ2-7, with 14 bases that match TRBD2. This CDR3 is built from 15 residues. Germline V gives CDR1 MGHRA, CDR2 YSYEKL. V trimming: 1 base; J trimming: 4 bases; junction bases outside the gene matches: 0.

The chain has TRBV6-5 and TRBJ2-1; D is undetermined. The CDR3 sequence is 12 residues long. Per germline, CDR1 MNHEY and CDR2 SVGAGI. Trimming shortened V by 7 bases and J by 0 bases, and 4 bases separated the two germline ends. For the CDR3, the DNA is TGTGCCAGCACGAGCTCCTACAATGAGCAGTTCTTC. Translated: CASTSSYNEQFF.

This rearrangement joins TRBV28 to TRBJ1-5; tentative D call: TRBD1 (6 bases). V dropped 7 bases and J dropped 3 bases, with 19 bases sitting between them. Germline V gives CDR1 MDHEN, CDR2 SYDVKM. CDR3 length: 16 amino acids. CDR3 DNA: TGTGCCAGCACCAGAGGGGGTTCAGGGGCCAATCAGCCCCAGCATTTT. This encodes CASTRGGSGANQPQHF.